These T cell receptor beta chains were read from a single sample in a study of blood T cell repertoires in COVID-19. Sequenced by immunoSEQ multiplex PCR; TCRdb stores in-frame clones only, minus some. This sample has about 130,000 clones; approximately 81% occur once, and the top ten carry roughly 5%. Sample: peripheral blood. These TCRs come from a man aged 60-69 years with acute or convalescent COVID-19. The CDR3 runs from the conserved cysteine through the conserved F or W. The D gene is left open where the match is weak. Size tells how often a clone was seen (once, few, many) or the class of an expanded clone, and some rows leave it out.

clone_size,v_call,j_call,d_call,cdr3_aa,cdr3_nt
NA,TRBV30,TRBJ1-1,TRBD1,CAWSVGGGGEAFF,TGTGCCTGGAGTGTAGGAGGGGGCGGTGAAGCTTTCTTT
NA,TRBV6-1,TRBJ1-2,TRBD1,CASSEAPQGARGYTF,TGTGCCAGCAGTGAAGCACCACAGGGGGCGCGTGGCTACACCTTC
NA,TRBV6-5,TRBJ1-1,NA,CASLTGRLNTEAFF,TGTGCCAGTTTGACAGGTCGACTGAACACTGAAGCTTTCTTT
NA,TRBV30,TRBJ1-6,TRBD1,CAWNGRGSSLNSPLHF,TGTGCCTGGAATGGCAGGGGGTCATCTTTAAATTCACCCCTCCACTTT
medium-sized,TRBV21-1,TRBJ1-6,NA,CASSKARVIDSSSYNSPLHF,TGTGCCAGCAGCAAAGCGAGAGTAATAGACAGTTCCTCCTATAATTCACCCCTCCACTTT
few,TRBV27,TRBJ2-7,NA,CASSAADRPKSYEQYF,TGTGCCAGCAGTGCCGCTGACAGACCAAAATCCTACGAGCAGTACTTC
NA,TRBV5-1,TRBJ2-7,TRBD1,CASSFGRQGLISSYEQYF,TGCGCCAGCAGCTTTGGGAGACAGGGGCTAATAAGCTCCTACGAGCAGTACTTC
few,TRBV12-3/TRBV12-4,TRBJ1-1,NA,CASSTQGNTEAFF,TGTGCCAGCAGTACCCAGGGGAATACTGAAGCTTTCTTT
NA,TRBV28,TRBJ2-7,TRBD1,CATQRQGSSYEQYF,TGTGCCACCCAGAGACAGGGGAGCTCCTACGAGCAGTACTTC
NA,TRBV5-4,TRBJ1-1,TRBD1,CASSYTGGTEAFF,TGTGCCAGCAGCTATACAGGGGGCACTGAAGCTTTCTTT
few,TRBV7-2,TRBJ2-1,TRBD2,CASSLALAGGEQFF,TGTGCCAGCAGCTTAGCTCTAGCGGGAGGAGAGCAGTTCTTC
NA,TRBV7-2,TRBJ1-5,TRBD1,CASSLTRGRQPQHF,TGTGCCAGCAGCTTAACCAGGGGGCGTCAGCCCCAGCATTTT
NA,TRBV12-5,TRBJ2-3,TRBD2,CASGLGTSGGADTQYF,TGTGCTAGTGGTTTGGGGACTAGCGGGGGGGCAGATACGCAGTATTTT
few,TRBV5-1,TRBJ1-2,NA,CASSSTAGDYGYTF,TGCGCCAGCAGCTCGACGGCGGGGGACTATGGCTACACCTTC
few,TRBV7-9,TRBJ2-7,TRBD2,CASSRQGGSLPSYEQYF,TGTGCCAGCAGCCGCCAGGGCGGGAGCCTCCCCTCCTACGAGCAGTACTTC
NA,TRBV24-1,TRBJ1-1,NA,CATSSGFGAANTEAFF,TGTGCCACCAGCAGTGGATTCGGAGCGGCCAACACTGAAGCTTTCTTT
NA,TRBV28,TRBJ1-1,NA,CASSFGLGEAFF,TGTGCCAGCAGTTTCGGGTTGGGTGAAGCTTTCTTT
few,TRBV29-1,TRBJ1-4,NA,CSVATGPSEKLFF,TGCAGCGTTGCTACAGGGCCGTCTGAAAAACTGTTTTTT
NA,TRBV21-1,TRBJ2-3,NA,CASSSRAVQGTDTQYF,TGTGCCAGCAGCTCAAGAGCGGTTCAGGGCACAGATACGCAGTATTTT
once,TRBV15,TRBJ1-1,NA,CATSRDPTGRVAEAFF,TGTGCCACCAGCAGAGATCCAACAGGGAGGGTGGCTGAAGCTTTCTTT
NA,TRBV2,TRBJ2-6,NA,CASSDSGSFGANVLTF,TGTGCCAGCAGTGATTCCGGTTCTTTTGGGGCCAACGTCCTGACTTTC
NA,TRBV27,TRBJ2-7,NA,CASSGGNRQAYEQYF,TGTGCCAGCAGCGGAGGCAACAGACAGGCCTACGAGCAGTACTTC
NA,TRBV12-3/TRBV12-4,TRBJ1-1,NA,CASSLAQGTEAFF,TGTGCCAGCAGTTTAGCGCAGGGGACTGAAGCTTTCTTT
NA,TRBV7-3,TRBJ2-1,TRBD2,CASSSTPGGGYNEQFF,TGTGCCAGCAGCTCAACCCCGGGAGGGGGGTACAATGAGCAGTTCTTC
few,TRBV5-6,TRBJ1-2,TRBD1,CASSFGTGRDGYTF,TGTGCCAGCAGCTTCGGGACAGGGAGGGATGGCTACACCTTC
few,TRBV7-3,TRBJ2-1,NA,CASSYGSKQFF,TGTGCCAGCAGCTACGGGTCGAAGCAGTTCTTC
NA,TRBV30,TRBJ1-6,TRBD1,CAWSFSTGERFLNSPLHF,TGTGCCTGGAGTTTCTCCACAGGGGAAAGGTTCCTTAATTCACCCCTCCACTTT
NA,TRBV9,TRBJ2-7,TRBD2,CASSKASGGLEQYF,TGTGCCAGCAGCAAGGCCAGCGGGGGACTCGAGCAGTACTTC
NA,TRBV5-1,TRBJ2-3,NA,CASSLGRLSTDTQYF,TGCGCCAGCAGCTTGGGTCGACTTTCGACAGATACGCAGTATTTT
once,TRBV5-1,TRBJ2-7,TRBD2,CASTGTSGTYEQYF,TGCGCCAGCACAGGGACTAGCGGGACCTACGAGCAGTACTTC
few,TRBV10-3,TRBJ2-7,TRBD1,CAISESGQVMYEQYF,TGTGCCATCAGTGAGTCGGGACAGGTGATGTACGAGCAGTACTTC
few,TRBV6-4,TRBJ2-7,TRBD1,CASSDPNPYTGTGHLLNYEQYF,TGTGCCAGCAGTGACCCTAATCCATATACCGGGACAGGCCACCTTTTAAACTACGAGCAGTACTTC
NA,TRBV10-1,TRBJ2-3,TRBD1,CASRAEGAADTQYF,TGCGCCAGCAGAGCAGAGGGGGCCGCAGATACGCAGTATTTT
NA,TRBV6-1,TRBJ2-3,NA,CASSEAGGGIQYF,TGTGCCAGCAGTGAAGCGGGCGGGGGCATCCAGTATTTT
NA,TRBV3-1/TRBV3-2,TRBJ2-1,TRBD2,CASSSWREGREVQQFF,TGTGCCAGCAGCTCCTGGCGGGAGGGCCGGGAGGTTCAGCAGTTCTTC